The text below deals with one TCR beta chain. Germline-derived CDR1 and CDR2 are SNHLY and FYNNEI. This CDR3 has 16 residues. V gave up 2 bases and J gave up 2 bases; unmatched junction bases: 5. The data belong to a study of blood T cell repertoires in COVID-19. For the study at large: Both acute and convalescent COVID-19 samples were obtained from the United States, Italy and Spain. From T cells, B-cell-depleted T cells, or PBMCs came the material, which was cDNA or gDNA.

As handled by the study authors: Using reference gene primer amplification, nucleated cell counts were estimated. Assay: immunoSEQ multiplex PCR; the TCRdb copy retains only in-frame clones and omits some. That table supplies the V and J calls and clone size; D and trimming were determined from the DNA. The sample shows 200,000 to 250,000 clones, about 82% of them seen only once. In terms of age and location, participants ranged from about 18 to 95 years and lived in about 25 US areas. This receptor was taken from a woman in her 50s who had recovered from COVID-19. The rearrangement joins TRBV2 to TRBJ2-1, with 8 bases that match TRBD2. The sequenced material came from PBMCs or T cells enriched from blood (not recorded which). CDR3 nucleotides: TGTGCCAGCAGTGAAAGGCTAGCGGGTCCCTACAATGAGCAGTTCTTC. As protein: CASSERLAGPYNEQFF.